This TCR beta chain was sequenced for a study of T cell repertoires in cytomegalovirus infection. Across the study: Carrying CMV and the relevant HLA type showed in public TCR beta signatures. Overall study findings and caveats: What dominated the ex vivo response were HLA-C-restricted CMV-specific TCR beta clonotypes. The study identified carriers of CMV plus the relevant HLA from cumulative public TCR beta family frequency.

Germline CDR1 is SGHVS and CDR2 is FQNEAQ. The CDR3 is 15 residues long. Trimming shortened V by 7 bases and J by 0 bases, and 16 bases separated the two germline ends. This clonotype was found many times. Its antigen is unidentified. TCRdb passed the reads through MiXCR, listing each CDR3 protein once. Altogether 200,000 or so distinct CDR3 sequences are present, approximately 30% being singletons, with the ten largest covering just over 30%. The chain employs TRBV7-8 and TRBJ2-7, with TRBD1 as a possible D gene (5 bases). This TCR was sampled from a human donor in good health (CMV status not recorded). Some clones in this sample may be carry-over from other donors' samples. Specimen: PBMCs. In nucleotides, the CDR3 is TGTGCCAGCACCCCGGGCAGGGCGGACTCCTACGAGCAGTACTTC. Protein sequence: CASTPGRADSYEQYF.